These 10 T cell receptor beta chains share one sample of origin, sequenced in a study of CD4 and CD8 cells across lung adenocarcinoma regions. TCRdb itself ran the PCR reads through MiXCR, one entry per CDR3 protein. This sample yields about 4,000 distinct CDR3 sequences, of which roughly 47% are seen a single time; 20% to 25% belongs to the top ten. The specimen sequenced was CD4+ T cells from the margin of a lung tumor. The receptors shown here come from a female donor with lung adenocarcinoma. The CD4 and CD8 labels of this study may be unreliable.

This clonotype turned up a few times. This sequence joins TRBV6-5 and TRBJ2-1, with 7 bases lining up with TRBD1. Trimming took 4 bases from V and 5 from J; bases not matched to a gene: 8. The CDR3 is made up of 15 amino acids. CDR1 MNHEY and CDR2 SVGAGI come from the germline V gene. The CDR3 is CASSSWTGVNNEQFF. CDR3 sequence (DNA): TGTGCCAGCAGTTCCTGGACAGGAGTTAACAATGAGCAGTTCTTC.

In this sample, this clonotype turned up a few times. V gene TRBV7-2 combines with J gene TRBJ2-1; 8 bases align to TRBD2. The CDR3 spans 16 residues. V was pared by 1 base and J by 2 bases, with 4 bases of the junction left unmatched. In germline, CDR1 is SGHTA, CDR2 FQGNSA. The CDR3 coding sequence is TGTGCCAGCAGCTTAGTTGTCGGGGGGGCCTACAATGAGCAGTTCTTC. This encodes CASSLVVGGAYNEQFF.

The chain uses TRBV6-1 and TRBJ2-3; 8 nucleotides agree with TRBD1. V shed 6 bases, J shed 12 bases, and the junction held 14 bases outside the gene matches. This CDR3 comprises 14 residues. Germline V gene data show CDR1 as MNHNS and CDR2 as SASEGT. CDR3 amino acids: CASRLTGERETQYF. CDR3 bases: TGTGCCAGCAGATTGACAGGGGAGCGAGAGACCCAGTATTTT.

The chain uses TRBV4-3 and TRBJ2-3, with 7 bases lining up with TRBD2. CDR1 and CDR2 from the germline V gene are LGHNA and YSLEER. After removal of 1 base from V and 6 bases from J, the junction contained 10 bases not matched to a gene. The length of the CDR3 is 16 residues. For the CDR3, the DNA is TGCGCCAGCAGCCAAGCGGTGGGAGGGCTTATGGATACGCAGTATTTT. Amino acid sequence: CASSQAVGGLMDTQYF.

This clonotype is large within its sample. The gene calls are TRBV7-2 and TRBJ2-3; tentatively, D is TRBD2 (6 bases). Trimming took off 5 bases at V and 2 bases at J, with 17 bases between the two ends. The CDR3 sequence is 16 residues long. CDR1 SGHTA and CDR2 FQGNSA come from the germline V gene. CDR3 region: CASSPRYGGNTDTQYF. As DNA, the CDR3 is TGTGCCAGCAGCCCTAGGTACGGCGGGAACACAGATACGCAGTATTTT.

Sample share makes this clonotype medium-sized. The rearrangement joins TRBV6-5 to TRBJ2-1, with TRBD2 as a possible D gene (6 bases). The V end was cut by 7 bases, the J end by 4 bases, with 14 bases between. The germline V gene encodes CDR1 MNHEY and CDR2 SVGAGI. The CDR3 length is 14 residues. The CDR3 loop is CASMEAGRYNEQFF. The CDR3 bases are TGTGCCAGCATGGAGGCGGGAAGGTACAATGAGCAGTTCTTC.

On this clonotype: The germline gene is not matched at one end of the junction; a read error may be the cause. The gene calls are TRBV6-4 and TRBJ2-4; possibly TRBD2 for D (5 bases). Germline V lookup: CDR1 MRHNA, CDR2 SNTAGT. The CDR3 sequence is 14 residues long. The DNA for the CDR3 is TGCGCCATCTGTGGACTGGGCCTCACAAACATTCAGTACTTC. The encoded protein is CAICGLGLTNIQYF.

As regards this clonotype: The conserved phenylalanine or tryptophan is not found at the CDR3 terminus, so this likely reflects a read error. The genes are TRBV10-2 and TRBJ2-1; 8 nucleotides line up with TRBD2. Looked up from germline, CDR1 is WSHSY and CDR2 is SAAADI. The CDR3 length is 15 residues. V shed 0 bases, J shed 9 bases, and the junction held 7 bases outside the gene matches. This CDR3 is CASSESGLAGLEQFC. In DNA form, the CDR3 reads TGCGCCAGCAGTGAGTCTGGATTAGCGGGACTTGAGCAGTTCTGC.

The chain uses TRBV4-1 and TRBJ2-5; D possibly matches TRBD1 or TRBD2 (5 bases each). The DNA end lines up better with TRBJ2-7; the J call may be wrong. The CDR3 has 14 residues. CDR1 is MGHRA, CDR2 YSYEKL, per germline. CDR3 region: CASSQFGGTYEQYF. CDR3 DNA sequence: TGCGCCAGCAGCCAATTTGGGGGAACCTACGAGCAGTACTTC.

The CDR3 sequence is CASSLAGAETQYF. The CDR3 nucleotides are TGTGCCAGCAGTCTAGCGGGGGCAGAGACCCAGTACTTC. The chain couples TRBV6-1 to TRBJ2-1, with 10 bases fitting TRBD2. The DNA matches TRBJ2-5 better at its end, which makes the J call doubtful. From germline, CDR1 is MNHNS and CDR2 SASEGT. The CDR3 covers 13 residues.